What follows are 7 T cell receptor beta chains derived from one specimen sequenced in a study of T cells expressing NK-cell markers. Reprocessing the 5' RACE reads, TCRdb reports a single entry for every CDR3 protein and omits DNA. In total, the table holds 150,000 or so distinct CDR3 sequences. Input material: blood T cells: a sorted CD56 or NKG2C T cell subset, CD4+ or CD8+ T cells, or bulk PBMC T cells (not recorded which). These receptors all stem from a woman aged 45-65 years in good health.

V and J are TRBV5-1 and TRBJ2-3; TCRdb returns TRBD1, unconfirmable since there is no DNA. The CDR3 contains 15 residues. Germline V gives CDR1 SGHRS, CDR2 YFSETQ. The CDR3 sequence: CASSGRTGPADTQYF. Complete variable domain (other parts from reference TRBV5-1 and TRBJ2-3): KAGVTQTPRYLIKTRGQQVTLSCSPISGHRSVSWYQQTPGQGLQFLFEYFSETQRNKGNFPGRFSGRQFSNSRSEMNVSTLELGDSALYLCASSGRTGPADTQYFGPGTRLTVL.

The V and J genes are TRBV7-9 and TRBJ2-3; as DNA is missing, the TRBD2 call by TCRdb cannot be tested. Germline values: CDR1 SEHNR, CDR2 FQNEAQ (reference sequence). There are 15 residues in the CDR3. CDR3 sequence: CASSLTSGFTDTQYF.

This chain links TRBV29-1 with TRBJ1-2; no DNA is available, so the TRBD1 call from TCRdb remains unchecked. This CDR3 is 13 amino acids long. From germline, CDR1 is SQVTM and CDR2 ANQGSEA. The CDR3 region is CSVEAPGAYGYTF.

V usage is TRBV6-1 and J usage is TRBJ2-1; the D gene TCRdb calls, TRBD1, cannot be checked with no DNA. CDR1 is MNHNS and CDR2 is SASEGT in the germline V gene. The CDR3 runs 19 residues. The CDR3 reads CASSGGPVGSDVRDNEQFF.

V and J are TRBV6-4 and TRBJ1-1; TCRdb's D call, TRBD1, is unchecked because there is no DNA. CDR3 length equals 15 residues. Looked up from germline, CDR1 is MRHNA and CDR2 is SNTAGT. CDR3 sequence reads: CASSDSPDSNTEAFF.

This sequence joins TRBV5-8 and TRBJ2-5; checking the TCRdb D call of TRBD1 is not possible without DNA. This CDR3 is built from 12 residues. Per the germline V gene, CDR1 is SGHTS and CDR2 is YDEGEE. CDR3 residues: CASRQLQETQYF.

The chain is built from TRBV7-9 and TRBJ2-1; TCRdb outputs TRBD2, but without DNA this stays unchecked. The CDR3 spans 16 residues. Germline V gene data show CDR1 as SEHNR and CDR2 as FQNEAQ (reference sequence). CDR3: CASSLRLAGGPDEQFF.